What follows are 5 T cell receptor beta chains derived from one specimen sequenced in a study of T cells after yellow fever vaccination. TCRdb reprocessed the 5' RACE reads via MiXCR and lists one record per CDR3 protein. The sample yields roughly 120,000 distinct CDR3 sequences, 8.4% seen once. The source was CD8+ T cells sorted from PBMCs, collected 45 days after the yellow fever booster vaccination. The receptors come from a man under 40 who received the YFV17D yellow fever vaccine.

This clonotype has just a few counts. This chain uses TRBV12-3 or TRBV12-4 with TRBJ2-6; weak D call: TRBD2 (6 bases). The CDR3 length is 18 residues. CDR3 region: CTCSFPGLLLSGANVLTF. In DNA form, the CDR3 reads TGTACCTGCAGTTTCCCGGGACTCTTACTCTCTGGGGCCAACGTCCTGACTTTC.

This clonotype was detected many times. V usage is TRBV7-8 and J usage is TRBJ1-1, with D unclear. Trimming removed 2 bases at V and 0 bases at J, with 4 bases between. CDR1 SGHVS and CDR2 FQNEAQ come from the germline V gene. CDR3 size: 13 residues. The DNA for the CDR3 is TGTGCCAGCAGCTTATTAGTGAACACTGAAGCTTTCTTT. Protein: CASSLLVNTEAFF.

This clonotype was detected a few times. The gene calls are TRBV19 and TRBJ2-5, with 10 nucleotides matching TRBD2. Germline trimming cut 4 bases from V and 5 bases from J; bases unmatched to any gene: 4. In germline, CDR1 is LNHDA, CDR2 SQIVND (reference sequence). This CDR3 contains 14 residues. CDR3 in DNA: TGTGCCAGTAGTACACTAGCGGGGAGGGAGACCCAGTACTTC. Translating gives CASSTLAGRETQYF.

This chain uses TRBV19 with TRBJ2-2, with D maybe TRBD2 (5 bases). There are 15 residues in the CDR3. The germline V gene encodes CDR1 LNHDA and CDR2 SQIVND (reference sequence). With 10 bases removed from V and 8 bases from J, the gap between germline ends came to 23 bases. The CDR3 DNA reads TGTGCCACCAACGACTACGGGCCGGAGGTGGGGGAGCTGTTTTTT. Encoded protein: CATNDYGPEVGELFF.

This clonotype turned up a few times. The J gene is TRBJ2-6, the V gene TRBV20-1; D is uncertain. V was trimmed by 6 bases and J by 2 bases, leaving 11 bases between them. Germline V CDR1 and CDR2: DFQATT, SNEGSKA (reference sequence). The CDR3 has 14 residues. CDR3 protein: CSARAVAGANVLTF. CDR3 in DNA: TGCAGTGCGCGTGCGGTGGCTGGGGCCAACGTCCTGACTTTC.